This is a list of T cell receptor beta chains from one sample in a study of blood T cell repertoires in COVID-19. TCRdb's table, derived via immunoSEQ multiplex PCR, lists solely in-frame clones and lacks some. The sample yields roughly 200,000 clones, around 89% seen once. Sample: PBMCs or T cells enriched from blood (not recorded which). All receptors derive from a woman in her 30s who had recovered from COVID-19. Both conserved end residues are part of each CDR3.

v_gene,j_gene,CDR3aa
TRBV7-8,TRBJ1-6,CASSPGRQAYNSPLHF
TRBV25-1,TRBJ2-2,CASSEGGQPNTGELFF
TRBV10-1,TRBJ1-5,CARQGDNQPQHF
TRBV5-4,TRBJ2-6,CASSSGKRSGANVLTF
TRBV19,TRBJ2-1,CASTSGSHNEQFF
TRBV9,TRBJ2-3,CASSVSRVMGTDTQYF
TRBV7-9,TRBJ1-4,CASSLEGQYNEKLFF
TRBV5-1,TRBJ1-6,CASSPDRRLSPLHF
TRBV9,TRBJ2-7,CASSVGGTGPYEQYF
TRBV5-1,TRBJ1-1,CASSLEGDGEAFF
TRBV2,TRBJ2-7,CASSDTSGGTYEQYF
TRBV7-2,TRBJ1-3,CASSLARRGAGNTIYF
TRBV29-1,TRBJ2-2,CSVSAGTGDHGELFF
TRBV19,TRBJ1-1,CASSTGGRPEAFF
TRBV6-1,TRBJ1-2,CASSEGYRVRYGYTF
TRBV27,TRBJ1-2,CASSPRDRKSRYTF
TRBV7-3,TRBJ2-5,CASSMAGGSQETQYF
TRBV2,TRBJ1-2,CASIPGRGARSYGYTF
TRBV13,TRBJ1-1,CASSLVAGATVNTEAFF
TRBV7-2,TRBJ2-1,CASSPGTSGFNEQFF
TRBV4-3,TRBJ2-5,CASSQWPSGETQYF
TRBV13,TRBJ2-5,CASSLSRGQETQYF
TRBV5-1,TRBJ1-4,CASSPMRQVEEKLFF
TRBV27,TRBJ1-2,CASSSRGTYGYTF
TRBV7-2,TRBJ2-1,CASSLAGTSGGYEQFF
TRBV13,TRBJ1-1,CASSFAGNTEAFF
TRBV9,TRBJ1-5,CASSPGQESQPQHF
TRBV7-9,TRBJ2-5,CASSPPQAGRTQYF
TRBV18,TRBJ1-6,CASSPGTGNSPLHF
TRBV7-9,TRBJ2-5,CASSLVVQETQYF
TRBV19,TRBJ2-1,CASTVETGFDEQFF
TRBV2,TRBJ1-6,CASGQGNSPLHF
TRBV6-5,TRBJ2-5,CASSYNIPREAETQYF
TRBV6-5,TRBJ1-2,CASSYSMGTNSYGYTF
TRBV5-6,TRBJ1-2,CASSLASGIRGYTF
TRBV18,TRBJ1-1,CASSLGGGLNTEAFF
TRBV9,TRBJ2-2,CASSVVGQGTNTGELFF
TRBV29-1,TRBJ1-2,CSVGRTGLANYGYTF
TRBV13,TRBJ2-1,CASSPGLAYNEQFF
TRBV7-8,TRBJ1-1,CASSPRRGGTEAFF
TRBV6-5,TRBJ1-5,CASRGAGQPQHF